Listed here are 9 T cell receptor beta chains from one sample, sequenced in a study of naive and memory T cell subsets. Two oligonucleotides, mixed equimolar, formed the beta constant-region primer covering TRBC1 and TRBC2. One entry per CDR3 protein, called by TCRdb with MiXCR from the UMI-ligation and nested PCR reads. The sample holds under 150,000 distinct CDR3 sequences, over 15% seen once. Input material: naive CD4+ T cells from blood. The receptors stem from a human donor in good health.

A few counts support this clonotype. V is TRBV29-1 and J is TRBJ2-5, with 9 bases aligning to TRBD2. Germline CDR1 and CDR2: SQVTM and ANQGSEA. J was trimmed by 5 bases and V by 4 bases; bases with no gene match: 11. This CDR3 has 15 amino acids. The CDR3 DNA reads TGCAGCGTTGGTCAGGCGGGAGGGATCTCTGAGACCCAGTACTTC. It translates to CSVGQAGGISETQYF.

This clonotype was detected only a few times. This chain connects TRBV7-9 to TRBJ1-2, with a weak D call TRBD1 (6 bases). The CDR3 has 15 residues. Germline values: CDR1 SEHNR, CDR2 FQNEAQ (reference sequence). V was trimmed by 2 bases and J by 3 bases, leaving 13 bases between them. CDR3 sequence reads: CASSLRDKGDYGYTF. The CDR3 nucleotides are TGTGCCAGCAGCTTACGGGACAAGGGCGACTATGGCTACACCTTC.

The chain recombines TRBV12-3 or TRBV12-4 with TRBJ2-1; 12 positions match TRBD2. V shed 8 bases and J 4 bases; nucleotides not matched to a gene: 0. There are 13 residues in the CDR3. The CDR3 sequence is CASGTSGYNEQFF. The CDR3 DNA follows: TGTGCCAGCGGGACTAGCGGGTACAATGAGCAGTTCTTC.

For the CDR3, the DNA is TGTGCCAGCAGCTTCGGTCTTTACGAGCAGTACTTC. This encodes CASSFGLYEQYF. The chain combines TRBV12-3 or TRBV12-4 with TRBJ2-7; D unclear. This CDR3 has 12 amino acids. Trimming stripped 6 bases from V and 4 bases from J, with 10 bases between.

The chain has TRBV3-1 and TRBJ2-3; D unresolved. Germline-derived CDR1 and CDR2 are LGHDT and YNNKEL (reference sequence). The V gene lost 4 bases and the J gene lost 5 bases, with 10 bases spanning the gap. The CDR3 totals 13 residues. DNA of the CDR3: TGTGCCAGCAGCCCTAATATTGGAGATACGCAGTATTTT. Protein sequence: CASSPNIGDTQYF.

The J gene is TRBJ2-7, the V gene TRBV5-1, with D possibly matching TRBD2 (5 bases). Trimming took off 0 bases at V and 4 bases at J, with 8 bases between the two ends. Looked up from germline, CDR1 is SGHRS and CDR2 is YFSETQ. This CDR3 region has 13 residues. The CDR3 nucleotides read TGCGCCAGCAGCTTGGAGAGGGTTTACGAGCAGTACTTC. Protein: CASSLERVYEQYF.

CDR3 loop: CASRKTGDEAFF. Here the CDR3 DNA reads TGTGCCAGCAGGAAGACAGGGGATGAAGCTTTCTTT. The gene calls are TRBV7-9 and TRBJ1-1, with TRBD1 matching 8 bases. Per germline, CDR1 SEHNR and CDR2 FQNEAQ (reference sequence). The CDR3 sequence is 12 residues long. The V and J ends lost 6 bases and 7 bases, in that order; junction bases with no gene match: 4.

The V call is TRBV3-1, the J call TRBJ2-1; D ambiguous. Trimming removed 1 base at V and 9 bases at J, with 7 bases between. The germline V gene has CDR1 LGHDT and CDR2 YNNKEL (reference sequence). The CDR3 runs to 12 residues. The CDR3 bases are TGTGCCAGCAGCCAAGGGGCAGTTGAGCAGTTCTTC. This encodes CASSQGAVEQFF.

Written as DNA, the CDR3 is TGTGCCAGCAGCCAGGAGGGACTAGCGGGAGAAGATACGCAGTATTTT. This translates into CASSQEGLAGEDTQYF. J is TRBJ2-3 and V is TRBV3-1; TRBD2 aligns across 14 bases. In germline, CDR1 is LGHDT, CDR2 YNNKEL (reference sequence). This CDR3 is 16 amino acids long. V shed 3 bases and J 5 bases; nucleotides not matched to a gene: 4.